These 25 T cell receptor beta chains came from one sample sequenced in a study of blood T cells in healthy people across ages (dated by TCRdb to between 2015 and 2017). Receptor libraries were prepared by 5' RACE. Sequencing relied on an Illumina HiSeq 2500. A second about 6 to 11 cycle PCR used a sample-barcoded 5' primer and a J-beta primer mix. TCRdb took the public reads, trimmed them with fastp at Q25, ran MiXCR for clone calling and kept in-frame beta chains. For every CDR3 protein sequence, its rows merge into one entry that carries the most common genes and DNA. Within this sample are about 2 million distinct CDR3 sequences, with 40% to 55% of them counted one time only. Together, the top ten hold 2.1% of the sample. Sequenced sample: blood. These receptors originate from a woman aged 35 to 49 in good health.

This sequence joins TRBV27 and TRBJ2-5, with a tentative D call TRBD2 (6 bases). This CDR3 region has 14 residues. Germline CDR1 is MNHEY and CDR2 is SMNVEV (reference sequence). Trimming pared 2 bases from V and 4 bases from J, leaving 11 bases between. CDR3: CASSLRAEGETQYF. CDR3 sequence (DNA): TGTGCCAGCAGTTTAAGGGCGGAGGGAGAGACCCAGTACTTC.

This clonotype showed up many times. The gene calls are TRBV29-1 and TRBJ1-1; no definite D call. The V gene lost 7 bases and the J gene lost 0 bases, with 3 bases spanning the gap. The CDR3 length is 10 residues. Looked up from germline, CDR1 is SQVTM and CDR2 is ANQGSEA. The CDR3 coding sequence is TGCAGCGCTCTGAACACTGAAGCTTTCTTT. It translates to CSALNTEAFF. Variable domain in full (rest from reference TRBV29-1 and TRBJ1-1): SAVISQKPSRDICQRGTSLTIQCQVDSQVTMMFWYRQQPGQSLTLIATANQGSEATYESGFVIDKFPISRPNLTFSTLTVSNMSPEDSSIYLCSALNTEAFFGQGTRLTVV.

V is TRBV6-5 and J is TRBJ1-4; D is unclear. Germline CDR1 reads MNHEY; CDR2 reads SVGAGI. V shed 2 bases and J shed 3 bases, with 7 bases lying between them. The CDR3 contains 14 residues. The CDR3 protein is CASSYRGSNEKLFF. The CDR3 region has the DNA TGTGCCAGCAGTTACCGGGGTTCTAATGAAAAACTGTTTTTT.

CDR3 protein: CAISTPPADTQYF. For the CDR3, the DNA is TGTGCCATCAGCACCCCACCGGCAGATACGCAGTATTTT. The chain combines TRBV10-3 with TRBJ2-3; D remains ambiguous. V gave up 6 bases and J gave up 4 bases, with 11 bases separating them. The CDR3 has 13 residues. The V gene's germline CDR1 is ENHRY and CDR2 SYGVKD.

The chain recombines TRBV3-1 with TRBJ2-3; 10 bases align to TRBD2. Looked up from germline, CDR1 is LGHDT and CDR2 is YNNKEL (reference sequence). V gave up 0 bases and J gave up 4 bases; unmatched junction bases: 7. This CDR3 has 17 amino acids. CDR3 loop: CASSQDWELAGADTQYF. DNA for the CDR3: TGTGCCAGCAGCCAAGACTGGGAGCTAGCGGGGGCAGATACGCAGTATTTT.

This clonotype turned up a few times. The chain is built from TRBV7-9 and TRBJ2-3; 10 bases fit TRBD2. In germline, CDR1 is SEHNR, CDR2 FQNEAQ (reference sequence). The CDR3 is made up of 17 amino acids. Losses at the gene ends were 4 bases for V and 5 bases for J; bases not matched to a gene: 12. In nucleotides, the CDR3 is TGTGCCAGCAGCTCGCGACGTAGCGGGGGGTTTGGAGATACGCAGTATTTT. It translates to CASSSRRSGGFGDTQYF.

This rearrangement joins TRBV9 to TRBJ1-2; D perhaps matches TRBD1 (6 bases). CDR1 is SGDLS, CDR2 YYNGEE, per germline. V was pared by 8 bases and J by 2 bases, with 10 bases between. The CDR3 runs to 12 residues. CDR3: CASLGQNYGYTF. Written as DNA, the CDR3 is TGTGCCAGTTTGGGACAAAACTATGGCTACACCTTC.

CDR3 DNA: TGTGCCAGCAATCCCGGGACAGGGAGGGACTATGGCTACACCTTC. Residues: CASNPGTGRDYGYTF. The chain joins TRBV28 to TRBJ1-2, with TRBD1 matching 9 bases. The junction had 9 bases not matched to a gene; V was cut back by 7 bases and J by 3 bases. The CDR3 is 15 amino acids. The germline CDR1 and CDR2 sequences are MDHEN and SYDVKM.

The chain is built from TRBV29-1 and TRBJ2-3, with no clear D. This CDR3 region has 12 residues. Germline CDR1 reads SQVTM; CDR2 reads ANQGSEA. Trimming shortened V by 5 bases and J by 2 bases, and 8 bases separated the two germline ends. This CDR3 is CSVCANTDTQYF. The CDR3 DNA is TGCAGCGTTTGCGCCAACACAGATACGCAGTATTTT.

This clonotype turned up a few times. The J gene is TRBJ2-3, the V gene TRBV6-6, with 7 bases matching TRBD2. Germline assignment: CDR1 MNHNY and CDR2 SVGAGI (reference sequence). The CDR3 spans 15 residues. V lost 4 bases and J lost 3; bases outside the gene matches: 7. In DNA form, the CDR3 reads TGTGCCAGCAGTTTCCCAGCGGGGCTTACAGATACGCAGTATTTT. Its protein product is CASSFPAGLTDTQYF.

The rearrangement joins TRBV20-1 to TRBJ2-7; D tentatively fits TRBD1 or TRBD2 (5 bases each). The DNA matches TRBJ2-5 better at its end, which makes the J call doubtful. Germline CDR1 is DFQATT and CDR2 is SNEGSKA (reference sequence). The length of the CDR3 is 13 residues. The CDR3 protein is CSGRGSSGQTQYF. CDR3 nucleotide sequence: TGCAGTGGTAGGGGTAGCTCGGGGCAGACCCAGTACTTC.

The chain employs TRBV14 and TRBJ1-2; possible D gene TRBD1, 5 bases. CDR3 size: 13 residues. Trimming pared 4 bases from V and 1 base from J, leaving 7 bases between. Looked up from germline, CDR1 is SGHDN and CDR2 is FVKESK. The CDR3 DNA is TGTGCCAGCAGCCCAGGGTTTAACTATGGCTACACCTTC. Encoded protein: CASSPGFNYGYTF.

A few counts support this clonotype. The genes are TRBV7-3 and TRBJ2-6; D not resolved. Germline assignment: CDR1 SGHTA and CDR2 FQGTGA. The CDR3 spans 18 residues. Trimming stripped 0 bases from V and 2 bases from J, with 14 bases between. The CDR3 is CASSLTSLVGTGANVLTF. The CDR3, as DNA: TGTGCCAGCAGCTTAACATCCCTCGTGGGCACTGGGGCCAACGTCCTGACTTTC.

CDR3 in DNA: TGTGCCACCAGTGATTTGAACAGGGGAGGTAGGACAGATACGCAGTATTTT. This codes for CATSDLNRGGRTDTQYF. The chain has TRBV24-1 and TRBJ2-3; TRBD1 might be the D (7 bases). The V end was cut by 0 bases, the J end by 3 bases, with 15 bases between. CDR1 is KGHDR, CDR2 SFDVKD, per germline. The CDR3 is 17 amino acids.

The rearrangement uses TRBV4-3 and TRBJ1-2; TRBD1 might be the D (5 bases). Trimming shortened V by 0 bases and J by 5 bases, and 13 bases separated the two germline ends. Germline V gene lookup returns CDR1 LGHNA and CDR2 YSLEER. The CDR3 runs to 15 residues. For the CDR3, the DNA is TGCGCCAGCAGCCAAGACTCCAAAGGGACGTATGGCTACACCTTC. Translating gives CASSQDSKGTYGYTF.

In this sample, this clonotype turned up a few times. The V gene is TRBV27, the J gene TRBJ2-7; tentative D call: TRBD1 (5 bases). Germline V gives CDR1 MNHEY, CDR2 SMNVEV (reference sequence). This CDR3 spans 14 amino acids. Trimming shortened V by 4 bases and J by 1 base, and 11 bases separated the two germline ends. The CDR3 nucleotides read TGTGCCAGCAGTTCCCTTCAGGGATCCTACGAGCAGTACTTC. Translation gives CASSSLQGSYEQYF.

This clonotype appeared a single time. The chain recombines TRBV2 with TRBJ1-4; weak D call: TRBD1 (5 bases). Germline CDR1 reads SNHLY; CDR2 reads FYNNEI. Trimming shortened V by 6 bases and J by 4 bases, and 15 bases separated the two germline ends. CDR3 length: 15 amino acids. The CDR3 loop is CASSLVDSLNEKLFF. CDR3 DNA: TGTGCCAGCAGCCTGGTTGACAGCCTTAATGAAAAACTGTTTTTT.

The gene calls are TRBV12-3 or TRBV12-4 and TRBJ2-4; D possibly corresponds to TRBD1 (6 bases). The CDR3 covers 20 residues. V lost 1 base and J 0 bases, leaving 22 bases between the germline ends. The CDR3 spells CASSLEGPGVDFVAKNIQYF. The CDR3 DNA sequence: TGTGCCAGCAGTTTAGAGGGTCCAGGGGTTGATTTTGTAGCCAAAAACATTCAGTACTTC.

This chain joins TRBV7-2 and TRBJ2-7; 11 nucleotides agree with TRBD2. CDR1 is SGHTA, CDR2 FQGNSA, per germline. The CDR3 runs to 18 residues. V lost 1 base to trimming and J lost 2 bases; unmatched junction nucleotides: 10. As DNA, the CDR3 is TGTGCCAGCAGCTTAGTCCTAGCGGGGGGTTCATCGACCTACGAGCAGTACTTC. It specifies CASSLVLAGGSSTYEQYF.

This clonotype was observed a few times. The chain links TRBV6-2 or TRBV6-3 to TRBJ2-7; D gene unclear. Germline CDR1 reads MNHEY; CDR2 reads SVGEGT. With 4 bases removed from V and 6 bases from J, the gap between germline ends came to 10 bases. The CDR3 extends over 12 amino acids. In DNA, the CDR3 is TGTGCCAGCAGTTTTACATCCAGCGAGCAGTACTTC. Its translation is CASSFTSSEQYF.

The chain couples TRBV27 to TRBJ2-1; TRBD2 is a possible D gene (6 bases). Trimming took 6 bases from V and 3 from J, leaving 15 bases between them. CDR1 and CDR2 from the germline V gene are MNHEY and SMNVEV (reference sequence). This CDR3 contains 15 residues. CDR3 in DNA: TGTGCCAGCAGCCCGATCCGGGGGAACTACAATGAGCAGTTCTTC. This codes for CASSPIRGNYNEQFF.

The chain links TRBV7-9 to TRBJ1-2; no firm D call. Germline CDR1 is SEHNR and CDR2 is FQNEAQ (reference sequence). CDR3 size: 14 residues. The ends were cut back, 1 base at V and 2 bases at J, with 8 bases in the middle. The CDR3 nucleotides are TGTGCCAGCAGCTTAGAACTCAGAAACTATGGCTACACCTTC. Protein: CASSLELRNYGYTF.

This clonotype showed up just a few times. The chain joins TRBV7-6 to TRBJ2-5, with D perhaps matching TRBD1 (5 bases). Germline CDR1 is SGHVS and CDR2 is FNYEAQ. The CDR3 is 16 amino acids. The V end lost 2 bases, the J end lost 5 bases, and 18 bases lay between the germline ends. The CDR3 sequence is CASSLFGEGAAETQYF. CDR3 nucleotide sequence: TGTGCCAGCAGCTTATTCGGTGAAGGGGCGGCGGAGACCCAGTACTTC. The full variable domain, its missing parts supplied by reference TRBV7-6 and TRBJ2-5, is GAGVSQSPRYKVTKRGQDVALRCDPISGHVSLYWYRQALGQGPEFLTYFNYEAQQDKSGLPNDRFSAERPEGSISTLTIQRTEQRDSAMYRCASSLFGEGAAETQYFGPGTRLLVL.

This clonotype has ten or more counts. This clone may be a read error of a much larger clone one base away. This chain links TRBV20-1 with TRBJ2-1; the D gene is possibly TRBD1 (6 bases). The J call is in doubt because the DNA end fits TRBJ2-7 better. Germline loops: CDR1 DFQATT, CDR2 SNEGSKA (reference sequence). The CDR3 is 15 residues long. The CDR3 loop reads CSAAPGDPTYNEQYF. In DNA, the CDR3 is TGCAGTGCTGCCCCAGGGGACCCAACCTACAATGAGCAGTACTTC.

The chain has TRBV10-3 and TRBJ1-5; D not certain. The CDR3 length is 14 residues. From germline, CDR1 is ENHRY and CDR2 SYGVKD. V was clipped by 4 bases and J by 1 base, with 8 bases between them. The CDR3: CAISVGSSNQPQHF. CDR3 sequence (DNA): TGTGCCATCAGTGTAGGGTCGAGCAATCAGCCCCAGCATTTT.